These 15 T cell receptor beta chains originate from one sample sequenced in a study of Ad26.COV2.S vaccination and SARS-CoV-2 variants. This sample's treatment: roughly 19 received Ad26.COV2.S at low or high dose, single or two shots; roughly five received placebo; per-sample allocation not given. Samples came from day 63 after the first vaccine or placebo injection. Sequenced by immunoSEQ multiplex PCR; TCRdb stores in-frame clones only, minus some. The sample has 500,000 or so clones, roughly 89% seen once; the top ten hold roughly 2.5%. The sample was peripheral blood, taken in a trial of Ad26.COV2.S vaccine versus placebo. Every receptor here comes from a person between 18 and 59 years old who received the Ad26.COV2.S COVID-19 vaccine or a placebo.

J is TRBJ2-5 and V is TRBV28; D is tentatively TRBD1 or TRBD2 (5 bases each). Trimming cost V 4 bases and J 4 bases, with 16 bases left between them. CDR1 MDHEN and CDR2 SYDVKM come from the germline V gene. The CDR3 is made up of 15 amino acids. CDR3 amino acids: CASSSTHSGLETQYF. CDR3 DNA sequence: TGTGCCAGCAGTTCCACCCACTCGGGGCTAGAGACCCAGTACTTC.

The J gene is TRBJ2-2, the V gene TRBV19, with unresolved D. Trimming pared 1 base from V and 1 base from J, leaving 4 bases between. Germline CDR1 and CDR2: LNHDA and SQIVND (reference sequence). The CDR3 consists of 14 residues. The CDR3 region is CASSIVGNTGELFF. The CDR3 nucleotides are TGTGCCAGTAGTATAGTTGGGAACACCGGGGAGCTGTTTTTT.

The chain recombines TRBV24-1 with TRBJ1-2; no clear D gene. This CDR3 region has 15 residues. V was trimmed by 3 bases and J by 4 bases, leaving 14 bases between them. Germline values: CDR1 KGHDR, CDR2 SFDVKD. CDR3 bases: TGTGCCACCAGTGATCCGAGCGAAGGCATCTATGGCTACACCTTC. Translation gives CATSDPSEGIYGYTF.

The gene calls are TRBV30 and TRBJ1-5; TRBD1 matches at 9 bases. V lost 5 bases and J lost 4; bases outside the gene matches: 9. Germline V lookup: CDR1 GTSNPN, CDR2 SVGIG (reference sequence). The CDR3 extends over 15 amino acids. This chain's CDR3 is CAWGPGQGGNQPQHF. The CDR3 DNA follows: TGTGCCTGGGGCCCGGGACAGGGTGGGAATCAGCCCCAGCATTTT.

The chain carries TRBV18 and TRBJ1-2; 11 bases fit TRBD1. In germline, CDR1 is KGHSH, CDR2 LQKENI. CDR3 size: 15 residues. Trimming removed 5 bases from V and 3 bases from J; junction bases left unmatched: 5. CDR3 residues: CASSSWTGGDYGYTF. In DNA form, the CDR3 reads TGTGCCAGCTCATCCTGGACAGGGGGCGACTATGGCTACACCTTC. Drawing the rest from reference TRBV18 and TRBJ1-2, the complete variable domain is NAGVMQNPRHLVRRRGQEARLRCSPMKGHSHVYWYRQLPEEGLKFMVYLQKENIIDESGMPKERFSAEFPKEGPSILRIQQVVRGDSAAYFCASSSWTGGDYGYTFGSGTRLTVV.

The J gene is TRBJ1-2, the V gene TRBV5-5; 7 nucleotides line up with TRBD1. CDR1 and CDR2 from the germline V gene are SGHKS and YYEKEE (reference sequence). The CDR3 sequence is 14 residues long. V trimming: 4 bases; J trimming: 4 bases; junction bases outside the gene matches: 7. CDR3 sequence reads: CASSASGQPYGYTF. As DNA, the CDR3 is TGTGCCAGCAGCGCCTCGGGACAGCCCTATGGCTACACCTTC.

The chain uses TRBV3-1 (or the pseudogene TRBV3-2) and TRBJ2-7; possibly TRBD1 for D (6 bases). Germline values: CDR1 LGHDT, CDR2 YNNKEL (reference sequence). The length of the CDR3 is 14 residues. V gave up 4 bases and J gave up 3 bases, with 13 bases separating them. The CDR3 reads CASSLRGGDYEQYF. The CDR3 DNA sequence: TGTGCCAGCAGCCTACGTGGGGGCGACTACGAGCAGTACTTC.

The chain joins TRBV25-1 to TRBJ2-5, with D uncertain. This CDR3 spans 15 amino acids. Trimming stripped 5 bases from V and 6 bases from J, with 19 bases between. Germline V gene sequence: CDR1 MGHDK, CDR2 SYGVNS. The CDR3 nucleotides are TGTGCCAGCAGTTCGGGTGGAGCTCCGAAGAAGACCCAGTACTTC. Its translation is CASSSGGAPKKTQYF.

V is TRBV6-1 and J is TRBJ1-3; D possibly corresponds to TRBD1 (5 bases). Germline CDR1 and CDR2: MNHNS and SASEGT. The CDR3 has 11 residues. With 0 bases removed from V and 16 bases from J, the gap between germline ends came to 10 bases. CDR3 in DNA: TGTGCCAGCAGTGAAGCACTTAAGGGGTATTTT. Translation gives CASSEALKGYF.

This clone came up once. The chain employs TRBV9 and TRBJ2-1; D gene unclear. The CDR3 covers 12 residues. The germline gives CDR1 SGDLS, CDR2 YYNGEE. Trimming cost V 4 bases and J 8 bases, with 10 bases left between them. In nucleotides, the CDR3 is TGTGCCAGCAGCCGGAACCTCTATGAGCAGTTCTTC. It yields the protein CASSRNLYEQFF.

This chain joins TRBV5-1 and TRBJ2-2; weak D call: TRBD1 (6 bases). Germline CDR1 is SGHRS and CDR2 is YFSETQ. V gave up 3 bases and J gave up 5 bases, with 14 bases separating them. The CDR3 loop spans 15 amino acids. This CDR3 is CASSWGHDRTGELFF. The CDR3 region has the DNA TGCGCCAGCAGCTGGGGACACGACAGAACCGGGGAGCTGTTTTTT.

V gene TRBV4-3 combines with J gene TRBJ1-5, with D uncertain. With 1 base removed from V and 4 bases from J, the gap between germline ends came to 11 bases. The CDR3 has 15 amino acids. Germline values: CDR1 LGHNA, CDR2 YSLEER. The CDR3 here is CASSQGRELNQPQHF. CDR3 DNA: TGCGCCAGCAGCCAAGGCCGGGAACTGAATCAGCCCCAGCATTTT.

This sequence joins TRBV5-1 and TRBJ1-1, with D tentatively TRBD1 (5 bases). Germline V gives CDR1 SGHRS, CDR2 YFSETQ. The V end lost 4 bases, the J end lost 3 bases, and 10 bases lay between the germline ends. The CDR3 sequence is 13 residues long. The CDR3 coding sequence is TGCGCCAGCAGCCCTCGCAGGGACACTGAAGCTTTCTTT. Its translation: CASSPRRDTEAFF. The complete variable domain, with remaining parts taken from reference TRBV5-1 and TRBJ1-1, reads KAGVTQTPRYLIKTRGQQVTLSCSPISGHRSVSWYQQTPGQGLQFLFEYFSETQRNKGNFPGRFSGRQFSNSRSEMNVSTLELGDSALYLCASSPRRDTEAFFGQGTRLTVV.

The V call is TRBV5-1, the J call TRBJ1-2, with a possible D match to TRBD1 (6 bases). CDR1 and CDR2 from the germline V gene are SGHRS and YFSETQ. The CDR3 extends over 14 amino acids. V lost 0 bases to trimming and J lost 11 bases, with 17 bases between them. The CDR3 DNA reads as TGCGCCAGCAGCTTGGAGGGAACAGGGAGTCAATACACCTTC. Translation: CASSLEGTGSQYTF.

The genes are TRBV10-3 and TRBJ2-6; perhaps TRBD1 as D (6 bases). The germline V and J ends were trimmed by 6 bases and 0 bases, with 21 bases remaining between them. The CDR3 has 19 amino acids. Per germline, CDR1 ENHRY and CDR2 SYGVKD. DNA of the CDR3: TGTGCCATCAGCCAGACTCTCGGGACATCAACCTCTGGGGCCAACGTCCTGACTTTC. This encodes CAISQTLGTSTSGANVLTF.